Sequencing of this TCR beta chain was carried out in a study of CD8 T cells in ankylosing spondylitis. This clonotype was counted many times. Each CDR3 protein is one row after TCRdb ran MiXCR on the 5' RACE reads. In the table there are 250,000 or so distinct CDR3 sequences, 18% of which are singletons. The germline V and J ends were trimmed by 6 bases and 3 bases, with 22 bases remaining between them. Germline values: CDR1 MNHNS, CDR2 SASEGT. This CDR3 region has 17 residues. This TCR was recovered from a male donor with ankylosing spondylitis or in good health (not recorded which). The sample taken for sequencing was blood, either unsorted or a sorted T cell fraction (not recorded which). This rearrangement joins TRBV6-1 to TRBJ2-3; weak D call: TRBD2 (7 bases). This chain's CDR3 is CASRGGATAPRTDTQYF. DNA for the CDR3: TGTGCCAGCAGGGGGGGGGCTACCGCGCCTAGAACAGATACGCAGTATTTT.